The clone carrying this T cell receptor beta chain was observed a handful of times. Its antigen is currently unknown. TCR beta libraries were built with iRepertoire HTBI primers and Arm-PCR of CDR3 regions. TCRdb ran MiXCR on the multiplex PCR reads and lists one entry per CDR3 protein. The sample lists about 450,000 distinct CDR3 sequences; around 20% were seen once. Trimming at V came to 6 bases and at J to 7 bases, leaving 9 bases not matched to a gene. Germline CDR1 GTSNPN, CDR2 SVGIG (reference sequence). This CDR3 is built from 13 residues. The record originates from a study of regulatory T cells in long-lasting Graves disease. Time point given: persistent/refractory GD, antithyroid drugs over 5 years with positive TRAb. PBMCs provided the RNA from which the TCR library was made. Graves' disease diagnosis used American Thyroid Association guidelines. Study-wide results and caveats: Persistent Graves' patients showed a TCR diversity that was lower than that of newly diagnosed ones.

The material was peripheral blood mononuclear cells (PBMCs), obtained when the disease was refractory, from a patient treated with antithyroid drugs. The chain joins TRBV30 to TRBJ1-5, with TRBD1 matching 7 bases. This clonotype was obtained from a female donor with Graves disease. The CDR3 DNA reads TGTGCCTGTTCGAACAGGGGAGAGCAGCCCCAGCATTTT. Translation gives CACSNRGEQPQHF. Looking up the rest from reference TRBV30 and TRBJ1-5 gives the full variable domain: SQTIHQWPATLVQPVGSPLSLECTVEGTSNPNLYWYRQAAGRGLQLLFYSVGIGQISSEVPQNLSASRPQDRQFILSSKKLLLSDSGFYLCACSNRGEQPQHFGDGTRLSIL.